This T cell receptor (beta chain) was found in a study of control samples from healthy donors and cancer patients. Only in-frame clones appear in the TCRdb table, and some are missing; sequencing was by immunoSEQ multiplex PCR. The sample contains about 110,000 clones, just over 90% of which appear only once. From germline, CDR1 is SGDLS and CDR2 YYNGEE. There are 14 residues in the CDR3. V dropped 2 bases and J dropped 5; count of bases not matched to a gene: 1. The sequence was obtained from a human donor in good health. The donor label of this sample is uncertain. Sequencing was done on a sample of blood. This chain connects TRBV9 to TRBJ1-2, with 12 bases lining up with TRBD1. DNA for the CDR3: TGTGCCAGCAGCGTGGGACAGGGGGCTTATGGCTACACCTTC. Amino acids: CASSVGQGAYGYTF.